This TCR beta chain emerged from a study of T cell responses to AZD1222 COVID-19 vaccine. Study-level points and caveats: Among spike-specific TCRs, nearly half reportedly target unmutated variant regions. When two AZD1222 doses had been given, Spike-specific TCR breadth and depth rose. Mostly white British, mostly female donors; authors suggested clonal diversity may be underestimated.

Regarding this clone: Its antigen is currently unknown.

TCRdb's copy holds only in-frame clones and misses some; the assay was immunoSEQ multiplex PCR. The data contain approximately 93,000 clones, 75% to 90% of them singletons. The germline V gene has CDR1 SGHNT and CDR2 YYREEE (reference sequence). The V segment lost 2 bases and the J segment 4 bases; nucleotides outside the gene matches: 7. The CDR3 covers 15 residues. This specimen consisted of peripheral blood, obtained 28 days after the second AZD1222 dose. The TCR originated in an adult who received the AZD1222 COVID-19 vaccine. The V call is TRBV5-4, the J call TRBJ2-3; 7 nucleotides match TRBD2. CDR3 sequence (DNA): TGTGCCAGCAGCTTCCGGACTAGTAGGCCAGATACGCAGTATTTT. Translated, it gives CASSFRTSRPDTQYF.